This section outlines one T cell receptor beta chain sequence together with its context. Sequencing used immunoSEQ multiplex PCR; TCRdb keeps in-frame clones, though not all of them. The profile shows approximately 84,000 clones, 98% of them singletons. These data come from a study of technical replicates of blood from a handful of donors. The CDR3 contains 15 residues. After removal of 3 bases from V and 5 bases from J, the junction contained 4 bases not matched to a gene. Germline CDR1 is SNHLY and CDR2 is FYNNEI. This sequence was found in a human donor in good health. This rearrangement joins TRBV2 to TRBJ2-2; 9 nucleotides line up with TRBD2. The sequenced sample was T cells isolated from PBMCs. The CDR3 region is CASSERRGGTGELFF. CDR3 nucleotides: TGTGCCAGCAGTGAGAGGCGGGGGGGAACCGGGGAGCTGTTTTTT.